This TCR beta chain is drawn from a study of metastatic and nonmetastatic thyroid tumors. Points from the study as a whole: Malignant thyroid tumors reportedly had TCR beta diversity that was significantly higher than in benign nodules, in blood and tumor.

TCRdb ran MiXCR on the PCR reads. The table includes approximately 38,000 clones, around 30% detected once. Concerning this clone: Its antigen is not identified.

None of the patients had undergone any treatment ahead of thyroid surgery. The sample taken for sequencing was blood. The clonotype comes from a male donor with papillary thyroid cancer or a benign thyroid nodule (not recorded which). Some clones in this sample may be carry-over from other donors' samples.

The CDR3 region is CASSQDWAPYEQYF. The CDR3 nucleotides are TGCGCCAGCAGCCAAGATTGGGCTCCCTACGAGCAGTACTTC. This sequence joins TRBV4-1 and TRBJ2-7; D uncertain. The germline V gene has CDR1 MGHRA and CDR2 YSYEKL. V lost 0 bases and J 2 bases, leaving 8 bases between the germline ends. This CDR3 comprises 14 residues.